This is a list of T cell receptor beta chains from one sample in a study of blood T cells in healthy people across ages. TCRdb used MiXCR to reprocess the 5' RACE reads, holding one entry per CDR3 protein. The repertoire holds approximately 1.5 million distinct CDR3 sequences, with around 36% as singletons. The specimen was blood. The origin of the receptors is a woman in her twenties or thirties in good health. The CDR3 runs from the conserved cysteine through the conserved F or W. D genes are given only for firm matches. Some rows have no size entry. The others give once, few or many, or a class for an expanded clone.

V: TRBV27; size: NA; D: NA; J: TRBJ2-4; DNA: TGTGCCAGCAGTTTGGAGGGTGGGGTAAAGACCAAAAACATTCAGTACTTC; CDR3: CASSLEGGVKTKNIQYF
V: TRBV6-6; size: few; D: TRBD1; J: TRBJ1-4; DNA: TGTGCCAGCAGCCGCTTACGACAGGGCTCCCCTAATGAAAAACTGTTTTTT; CDR3: CASSRLRQGSPNEKLFF
V: TRBV10-3; size: NA; D: NA; J: TRBJ2-7; DNA: TGTGCCACAGCTTTTGAGGCCTGCGAGCAGTACTTC; CDR3: CATAFEACEQYF
V: TRBV28; size: once; D: NA; J: TRBJ2-3; DNA: TGTGCCAGCAGTTTGACGCAGGGGGGGGATACGCAGTATTTT; CDR3: CASSLTQGGDTQYF
V: TRBV29-1; size: NA; D: NA; J: TRBJ2-7; DNA: TGCAGCGGCCTAGGGGGATGGGAGAACGAGCAGTACTTC; CDR3: CSGLGGWENEQYF
V: TRBV20-1; size: many; D: NA; J: TRBJ1-2; DNA: TGCAGTGCTAGAGTAGGTACAGCCCAAATCCTAATCGATGGCTACACCTTC; CDR3: CSARVGTAQILIDGYTF
V: TRBV20-1; size: NA; D: NA; J: TRBJ2-3; DNA: TGCAGTGCTAGGGGACAAGGGGAGTCAGATACGCAGTATTTT; CDR3: CSARGQGESDTQYF
V: TRBV20-1; size: NA; D: NA; J: TRBJ2-7; DNA: TGCAGTGTCAGCGACAGGTCTTCCTACGAGCAGTACTTC; CDR3: CSVSDRSSYEQYF
V: TRBV20-1; size: NA; D: TRBD2; J: TRBJ2-1; DNA: TGCAGTGCTAGGACGGAGCCTAGCGGGAGGTATGAGCAGTTCTTC; CDR3: CSARTEPSGRYEQFF
V: TRBV6-6; size: few; D: NA; J: TRBJ2-1; DNA: TGTGCCAGCAGTCCACCGAGGGAAGGGCTCTACAATGAGCAGTTCTTC; CDR3: CASSPPREGLYNEQFF
V: TRBV10-3; size: NA; D: TRBD2; J: TRBJ2-7; DNA: TGTGCCATTAGTGAAGATACTAGCGGAAACAATGAGCAGTACTTC; CDR3: CAISEDTSGNNEQYF
V: TRBV20-1; size: NA; D: NA; J: TRBJ1-1; DNA: TGCAGTGCTAGAGATGGGGAGCGGGGGGTTGAAGCTTTCTTT; CDR3: CSARDGERGVEAFF
V: TRBV4-2; size: few; D: TRBD2; J: TRBJ2-7; DNA: TGTGCCAGCAGCCAAGATCCGCTAGCGGTTATCTACGAGCAGTACTTC; CDR3: CASSQDPLAVIYEQYF
V: TRBV9; size: many; D: NA; J: TRBJ2-7; DNA: TGTGCCAGCAGCGTTTTGGACGTTCCCTACGAGCAGTACTTC; CDR3: CASSVLDVPYEQYF
V: TRBV20-1; size: NA; D: TRBD2; J: TRBJ2-5; DNA: TGCAGTGCTAGAGATCGGTCTAGCGGCTTAGAGACCCAGTACTTC; CDR3: CSARDRSSGLETQYF
V: TRBV27; size: NA; D: TRBD1; J: TRBJ1-2; DNA: TGTGCCAGCAGTCTTATGCCACAGGGGGCCAATGGCTACACCTTC; CDR3: CASSLMPQGANGYTF
V: TRBV20-1; size: NA; D: NA; J: TRBJ2-1; DNA: TGCAGTGCTAGAGTTCTGGGGAATGAGCAGTTCTTC; CDR3: CSARVLGNEQFF
V: TRBV5-6; size: NA; D: NA; J: TRBJ1-1; DNA: TGTGCCAGCAGCTCCAACCAGGGGATGGGCACTGAAGCTTTCTTT; CDR3: CASSSNQGMGTEAFF
V: TRBV20-1; size: NA; D: TRBD2; J: TRBJ2-5; DNA: TGCAGTGCGAGCCTACGGGGGGGCCGAGAGACCCAGTACTTC; CDR3: CSASLRGGRETQYF
V: TRBV21-1; size: few; D: NA; J: TRBJ1-1; DNA: TGTGCCAGCACCATAAGGGGGACAGAAGCTTTCTTT; CDR3: CASTIRGTEAFF
V: TRBV10-3; size: many; D: TRBD2; J: TRBJ2-1; DNA: TGTGCCATCAGTGAGTCGACTAGGCTAGCGGGGGACTACTACAATGAGCAGTTCTTC; CDR3: CAISESTRLAGDYYNEQFF
V: TRBV20-1; size: few; D: NA; J: TRBJ1-4; DNA: TGCAGTGCTAGACAGGTTAATGAAAAACTGTTTTTT; CDR3: CSARQVNEKLFF
V: TRBV5-1; size: NA; D: NA; J: TRBJ2-7; DNA: TGCGCCAGCAGTCCCCTTTTCGGGACGAGCTCCTACGAGCAGTACTTC; CDR3: CASSPLFGTSSYEQYF
V: TRBV2; size: few; D: TRBD2; J: TRBJ2-1; DNA: TGTGCCAGCACCAAGGGGCGCGGGGGTGAGCAGTTCTTC; CDR3: CASTKGRGGEQFF
V: TRBV7-8; size: NA; D: TRBD1; J: TRBJ2-7; DNA: TGTGCCAGCAGCTTATCCGGGACAGCCGCCGGGGAGCAGTACTTC; CDR3: CASSLSGTAAGEQYF
V: TRBV6-2/TRBV6-3; size: few; D: NA; J: TRBJ2-1; DNA: TGTGCCAGCAGCCTTGCAACAGGGACTGCTTCACCCTACAATGAGCAGTTCTTC; CDR3: CASSLATGTASPYNEQFF
V: TRBV10-3; size: NA; D: TRBD1; J: TRBJ2-7; DNA: TGTGCCATCACCCCCGGGGACAGAGCCTACGAGCAGTACTTC; CDR3: CAITPGDRAYEQYF
V: TRBV28; size: many; D: TRBD1; J: TRBJ2-1; DNA: TGTGCCAGCAGTTACGGACAGGGCAGGGAGCAGTTCTTC; CDR3: CASSYGQGREQFF
V: TRBV4-1; size: few; D: NA; J: TRBJ1-1; DNA: TGCGCCAGCAGCCCGGGCCTCTTTCCGACTGAAGCTTTCTTT; CDR3: CASSPGLFPTEAFF